Following are 8 T cell receptor beta chains from one sample sequenced in a study of response to subunit inactivated influenza vaccine. TCRdb re-called the RT-PCR reads through MiXCR, storing one row per CDR3 protein. The sample holds roughly 780,000 distinct CDR3 sequences, around 18% seen once. Sequenced here: PBMCs from blood, sampled 4 to 6 days after vaccination. The receptor source for this set is a man in his fifties who received an inactivated influenza vaccine.

Many counts were recorded for this clonotype. This chain links TRBV20-1 with TRBJ2-3; possibly TRBD1 for D (5 bases). V lost 2 bases to trimming and J lost 6 bases, with 24 bases between them. The V gene's germline CDR1 is DFQATT and CDR2 SNEGSKA (reference sequence). The CDR3 covers 17 residues. The CDR3 protein is CSARTRQSPLSTDTQYF. DNA for the CDR3: TGCAGTGCTAGAACCCGACAGAGTCCGCTTAGTACGGATACGCAGTATTTT.

This clonotype has a handful of counts. The J gene is TRBJ1-3, the V gene TRBV7-9; D call uncertain. The CDR3 totals 10 residues. Germline CDR1 SEHNR, CDR2 FQNEAQ (reference sequence). V was pared by 9 bases and J by 4 bases, with 4 bases between. CDR3 sequence (DNA): TGTGCCAGTGCCGGAAACACCATATATTTT. Translating gives CASAGNTIYF.

This clonotype has a handful of counts. This rearrangement joins TRBV11-2 to TRBJ2-1; perhaps TRBD1 as D (6 bases). In germline, CDR1 is SGHAT, CDR2 FQNNGV. CDR3 length: 16 residues. Trimming removed 1 base from V and 6 bases from J, with 16 bases in between. CDR3 in DNA: TGTGCCAGCAGCTTAGCTTCAGGGGCTCTGAGCAATGAGCAGTTCTTC. Its protein is CASSLASGALSNEQFF. The entire variable domain, with the rest obtained from reference TRBV11-2 and TRBJ2-1, is as follows: EAGVAQSPRYKIIEKRQSVAFWCNPISGHATLYWYQQILGQGPKLLIQFQNNGVVDDSQLPKDRFSAERLKGVDSTLKIQPAKLEDSAVYLCASSLASGALSNEQFFGPGTRLTVL.

This clonotype was detected only a few times. The rearrangement links TRBV7-2 to TRBJ2-7; TRBD2 matches at 13 bases. V shed 5 bases, J shed 10 bases, and the junction held 11 bases outside the gene matches. CDR1 is SGHTA and CDR2 is FQGNSA in the germline V gene. This CDR3 is built from 15 residues. For the CDR3, the DNA is TGTGCCAGCAGCCCGGCGTGGACTAGCGGGAGCCCTCAGTACTTC. It specifies CASSPAWTSGSPQYF. Together with reference TRBV7-2 and TRBJ2-7, the CDR3 gives the full variable domain: GAGVSQSPSNKVTEKGKDVELRCDPISGHTALYWYRQSLGQGLEFLIYFQGNSAPDKSGLPSDRFSAERTGGSVSTLTIQRTQQEDSAVYLCASSPAWTSGSPQYFGPGTRLTVT.

In its sample, this clonotype was seen a few times. V gene TRBV5-1 combines with J gene TRBJ1-1; D might be TRBD1 (6 bases). Germline CDR1 SGHRS, CDR2 YFSETQ. With 0 bases removed from V and 10 bases from J, the gap between germline ends came to 13 bases. The CDR3 covers 13 residues. The CDR3 loop reads CASSLAGDLRAFF. CDR3 coding DNA: TGCGCCAGCAGCTTGGCAGGGGATTTGAGAGCTTTCTTT.

This clonotype has only a few counts. The chain links TRBV3-1 to TRBJ2-7; TRBD2 might be the D (5 bases). Trimming pared 1 base from V and 4 bases from J, leaving 17 bases between. This CDR3 spans 16 amino acids. The V gene's germline CDR1 is LGHDT and CDR2 YNNKEL (reference sequence). The CDR3 loop reads CASSQVEGGTRYEQYF. In DNA form, the CDR3 reads TGTGCCAGCAGCCAAGTCGAGGGCGGTACCCGTTACGAGCAGTACTTC.

A few counts support this clonotype. The chain combines TRBV20-1 with TRBJ2-1, with a possible D match to TRBD2 (5 bases). The CDR3 loop spans 12 amino acids. Germline CDR1 and CDR2: DFQATT and SNEGSKA (reference sequence). Trimming left V 6 bases short and J 3 bases short, with 9 bases between. As DNA, the CDR3 is TGCAGTGCCCACCGGGACTACAATGAGCAGTTCTTC. Protein product: CSAHRDYNEQFF.

This clonotype has a handful of counts. The chain couples TRBV9 to TRBJ2-5; weak D call: TRBD1 (6 bases). The CDR3 spans 14 residues. Trimming cost V 3 bases and J 4 bases, with 13 bases left between them. Germline lookup yields CDR1 SGDLS and CDR2 YYNGEE. The CDR3 DNA sequence: TGTGCCAGCAGCGAGGAAACAGGGAGAGAGACCCAGTACTTC. Amino acids: CASSEETGRETQYF.